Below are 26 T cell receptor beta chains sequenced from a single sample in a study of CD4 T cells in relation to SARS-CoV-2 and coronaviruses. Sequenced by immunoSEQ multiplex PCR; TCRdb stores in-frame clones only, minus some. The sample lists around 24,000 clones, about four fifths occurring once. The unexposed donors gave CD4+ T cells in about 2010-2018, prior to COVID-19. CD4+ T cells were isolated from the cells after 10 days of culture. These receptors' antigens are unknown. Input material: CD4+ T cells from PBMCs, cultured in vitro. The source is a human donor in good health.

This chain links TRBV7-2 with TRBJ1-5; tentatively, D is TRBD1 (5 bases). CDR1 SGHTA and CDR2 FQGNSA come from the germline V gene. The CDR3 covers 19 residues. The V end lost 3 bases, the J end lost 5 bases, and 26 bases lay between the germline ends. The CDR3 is CASSFLGSGAGQGDQPQHF. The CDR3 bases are TGTGCCAGCAGCTTTCTCGGATCCGGGGCAGGGCAAGGGGATCAGCCCCAGCATTTT.

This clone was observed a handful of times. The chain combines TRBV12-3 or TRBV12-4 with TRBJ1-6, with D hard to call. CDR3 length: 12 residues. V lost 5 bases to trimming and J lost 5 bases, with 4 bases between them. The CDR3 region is CASSANNSPLHF. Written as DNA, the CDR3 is TGTGCCAGCAGTGCAAATAATTCACCCCTCCACTTT.

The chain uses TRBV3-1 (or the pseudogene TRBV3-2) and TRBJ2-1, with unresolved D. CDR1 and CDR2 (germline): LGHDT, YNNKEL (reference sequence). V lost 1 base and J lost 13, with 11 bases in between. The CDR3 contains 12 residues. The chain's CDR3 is CASSQGWGRQFF. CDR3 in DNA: TGTGCCAGCAGCCAAGGGTGGGGAAGACAGTTCTTC.

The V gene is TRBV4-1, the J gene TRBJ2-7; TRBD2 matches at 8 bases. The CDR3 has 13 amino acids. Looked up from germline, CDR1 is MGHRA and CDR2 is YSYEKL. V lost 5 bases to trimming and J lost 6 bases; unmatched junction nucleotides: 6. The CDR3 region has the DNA TGCGCCAGCAGCAGGGACGGGGGGGGCGAGCAGTACTTC. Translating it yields CASSRDGGGEQYF.

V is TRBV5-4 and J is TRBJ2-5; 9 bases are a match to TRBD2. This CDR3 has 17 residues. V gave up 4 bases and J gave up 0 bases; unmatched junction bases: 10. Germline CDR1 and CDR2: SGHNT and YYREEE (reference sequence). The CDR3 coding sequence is TGTGCCAGCAGCAACCCACGGGCGGGAGGGTACCAAGAGACCCAGTACTTC. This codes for CASSNPRAGGYQETQYF.

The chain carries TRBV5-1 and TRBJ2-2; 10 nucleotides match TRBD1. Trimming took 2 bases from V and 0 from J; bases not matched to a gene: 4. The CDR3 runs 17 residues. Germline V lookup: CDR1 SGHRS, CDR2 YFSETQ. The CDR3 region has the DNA TGCGCCAGCAGCTTCGGGACAGGGGATCCGAACACCGGGGAGCTGTTTTTT. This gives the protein CASSFGTGDPNTGELFF.

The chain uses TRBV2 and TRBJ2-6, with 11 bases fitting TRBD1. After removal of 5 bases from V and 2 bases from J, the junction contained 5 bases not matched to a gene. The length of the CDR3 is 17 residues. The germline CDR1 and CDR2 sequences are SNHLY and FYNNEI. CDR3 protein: CASSPRTGGAGANVLTF. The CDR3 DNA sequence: TGTGCCAGCAGTCCCCGGACAGGGGGCGCTGGGGCCAACGTCCTGACTTTC.

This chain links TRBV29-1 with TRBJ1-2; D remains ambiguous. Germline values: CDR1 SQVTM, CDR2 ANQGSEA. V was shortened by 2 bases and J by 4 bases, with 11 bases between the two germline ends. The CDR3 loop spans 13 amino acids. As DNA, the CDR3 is TGCAGCGTTGAATCTTCAAGTCTCTATGGCTACACCTTC. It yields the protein CSVESSSLYGYTF. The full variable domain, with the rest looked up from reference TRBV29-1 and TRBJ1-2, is SAVISQKPSRDICQRGTSLTIQCQVDSQVTMMFWYRQQPGQSLTLIATANQGSEATYESGFVIDKFPISRPNLTFSTLTVSNMSPEDSSIYLCSVESSSLYGYTFGSGTRLTVV.

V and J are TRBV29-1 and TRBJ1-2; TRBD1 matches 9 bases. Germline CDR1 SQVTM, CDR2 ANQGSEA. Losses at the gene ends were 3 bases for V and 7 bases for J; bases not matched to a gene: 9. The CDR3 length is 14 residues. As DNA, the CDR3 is TGCAGCGTTGAGAACAGGGGGCTCGAGGGTGGCTACACCTTC. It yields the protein CSVENRGLEGGYTF. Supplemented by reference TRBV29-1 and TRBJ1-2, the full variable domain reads SAVISQKPSRDICQRGTSLTIQCQVDSQVTMMFWYRQQPGQSLTLIATANQGSEATYESGFVIDKFPISRPNLTFSTLTVSNMSPEDSSIYLCSVENRGLEGGYTFGSGTRLTVV.

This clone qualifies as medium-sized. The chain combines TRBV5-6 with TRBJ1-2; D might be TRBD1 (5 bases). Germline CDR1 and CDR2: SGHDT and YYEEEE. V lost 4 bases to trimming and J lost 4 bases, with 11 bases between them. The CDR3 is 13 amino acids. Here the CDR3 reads CASSRDVTYGYTF. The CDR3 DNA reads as TGTGCCAGCAGCCGGGACGTCACCTATGGCTACACCTTC.

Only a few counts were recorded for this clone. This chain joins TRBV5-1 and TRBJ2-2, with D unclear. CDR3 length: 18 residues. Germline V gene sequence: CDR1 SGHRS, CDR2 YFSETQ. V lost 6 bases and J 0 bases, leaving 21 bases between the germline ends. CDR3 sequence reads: CASTLGGLLGPNTGELFF. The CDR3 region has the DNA TGCGCCAGCACTTTGGGTGGGTTGTTAGGACCGAACACCGGGGAGCTGTTTTTT.

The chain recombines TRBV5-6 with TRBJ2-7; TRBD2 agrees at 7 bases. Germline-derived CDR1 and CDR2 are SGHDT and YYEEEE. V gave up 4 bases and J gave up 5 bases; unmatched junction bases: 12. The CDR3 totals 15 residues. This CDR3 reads CASSKAGWQVDEQYF. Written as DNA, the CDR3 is TGTGCCAGCAGCAAAGCGGGGTGGCAAGTCGACGAGCAGTACTTC.

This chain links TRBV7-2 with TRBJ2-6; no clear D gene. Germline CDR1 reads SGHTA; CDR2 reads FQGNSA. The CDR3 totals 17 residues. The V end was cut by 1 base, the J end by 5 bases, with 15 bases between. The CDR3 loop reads CASSLEDPYYRANVLTF. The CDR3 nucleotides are TGTGCCAGCAGCTTAGAAGATCCCTACTATCGGGCCAACGTCCTGACTTTC.

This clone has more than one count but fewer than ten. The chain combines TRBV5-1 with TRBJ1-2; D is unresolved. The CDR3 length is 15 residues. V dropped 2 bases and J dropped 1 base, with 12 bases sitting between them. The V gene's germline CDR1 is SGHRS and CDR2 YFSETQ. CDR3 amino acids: CASSLSPSDNYGYTF. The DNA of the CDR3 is TGCGCCAGCAGCTTAAGCCCCAGTGATAACTATGGCTACACCTTC.

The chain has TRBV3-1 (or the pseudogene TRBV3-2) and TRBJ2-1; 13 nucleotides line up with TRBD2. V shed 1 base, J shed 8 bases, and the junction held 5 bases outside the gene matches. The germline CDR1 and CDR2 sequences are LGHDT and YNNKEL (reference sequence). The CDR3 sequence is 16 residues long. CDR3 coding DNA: TGTGCCAGCAGCCAAGGGTCACTAGCGGGAGGGGATGAGCAGTTCTTC. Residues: CASSQGSLAGGDEQFF.

CDR3 coding DNA: TGCGCCAGCAGCTTGTGGACAGGCGGACAAGAGACCCAGTACTTC. Protein: CASSLWTGGQETQYF. The chain carries TRBV5-1 and TRBJ2-5, with 7 bases lining up with TRBD1. V lost 1 base to trimming and J lost 2 bases; unmatched junction nucleotides: 5. The CDR3 has 15 residues. Germline V gene sequence: CDR1 SGHRS, CDR2 YFSETQ.

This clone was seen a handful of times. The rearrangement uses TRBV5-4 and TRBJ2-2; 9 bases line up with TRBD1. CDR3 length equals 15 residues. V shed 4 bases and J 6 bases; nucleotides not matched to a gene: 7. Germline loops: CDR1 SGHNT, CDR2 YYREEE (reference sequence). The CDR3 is CASSPGTGRAGELFF. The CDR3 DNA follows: TGTGCCAGCAGCCCGGGGACAGGGAGGGCCGGGGAGCTGTTTTTT. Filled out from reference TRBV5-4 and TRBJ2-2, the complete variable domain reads ETGVTQSPTHLIKTRGQQVTLRCSSQSGHNTVSWYQQALGQGPQFIFQYYREEENGRGNFPPRFSGLQFPNYSSELNVNALELDDSALYLCASSPGTGRAGELFFGEGSRLTVL.

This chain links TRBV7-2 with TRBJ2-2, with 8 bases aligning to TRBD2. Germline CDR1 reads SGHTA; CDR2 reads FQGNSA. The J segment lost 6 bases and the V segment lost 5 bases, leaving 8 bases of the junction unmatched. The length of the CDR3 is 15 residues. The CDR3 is CASSPTLRGAGELFF. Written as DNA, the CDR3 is TGTGCCAGCAGCCCCACTTTGCGGGGGGCCGGGGAGCTGTTTTTT.

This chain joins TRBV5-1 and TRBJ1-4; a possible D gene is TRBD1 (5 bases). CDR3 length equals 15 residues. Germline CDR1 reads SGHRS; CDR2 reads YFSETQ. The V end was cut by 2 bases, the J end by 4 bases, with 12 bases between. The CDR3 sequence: CASSFGGRSNEKLFF. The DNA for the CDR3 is TGCGCCAGCAGCTTTGGGGGACGGAGTAATGAAAAACTGTTTTTT.

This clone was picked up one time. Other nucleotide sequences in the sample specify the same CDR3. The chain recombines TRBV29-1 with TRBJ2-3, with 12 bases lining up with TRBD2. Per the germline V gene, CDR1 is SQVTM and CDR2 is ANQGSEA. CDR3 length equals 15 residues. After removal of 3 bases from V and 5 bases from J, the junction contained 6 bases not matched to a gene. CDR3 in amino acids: CSVEGLAGGLDTQYF. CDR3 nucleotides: TGCAGCGTTGAGGGGCTAGCGGGAGGGTTAGATACGCAGTATTTT.

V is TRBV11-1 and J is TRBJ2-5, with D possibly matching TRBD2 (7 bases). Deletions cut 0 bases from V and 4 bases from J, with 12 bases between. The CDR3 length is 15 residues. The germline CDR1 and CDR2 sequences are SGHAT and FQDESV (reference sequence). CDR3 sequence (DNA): TGTGCCAGCAGCTTAGCGATCGGGGGGCTAGAGACCCAGTACTTC. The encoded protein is CASSLAIGGLETQYF.

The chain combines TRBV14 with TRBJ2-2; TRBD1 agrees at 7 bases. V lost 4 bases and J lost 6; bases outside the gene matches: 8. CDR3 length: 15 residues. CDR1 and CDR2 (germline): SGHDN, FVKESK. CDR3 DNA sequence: TGTGCCAGCAGCCCACTACTCGACAGGGCCGGGGAGCTGTTTTTT. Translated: CASSPLLDRAGELFF.

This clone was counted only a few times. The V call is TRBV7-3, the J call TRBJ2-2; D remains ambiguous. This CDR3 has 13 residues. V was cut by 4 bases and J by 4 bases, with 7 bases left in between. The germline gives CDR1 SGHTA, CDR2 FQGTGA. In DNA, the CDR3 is TGTGCCAGCAGCTCAGGTCCCACCGGGGAGCTGTTTTTT. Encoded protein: CASSSGPTGELFF.

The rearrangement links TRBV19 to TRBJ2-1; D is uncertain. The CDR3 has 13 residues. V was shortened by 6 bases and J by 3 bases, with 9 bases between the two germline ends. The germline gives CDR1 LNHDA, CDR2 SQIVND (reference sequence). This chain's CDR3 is CASSPNFYNEQFF. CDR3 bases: TGTGCCAGTAGCCCCAACTTCTACAATGAGCAGTTCTTC.

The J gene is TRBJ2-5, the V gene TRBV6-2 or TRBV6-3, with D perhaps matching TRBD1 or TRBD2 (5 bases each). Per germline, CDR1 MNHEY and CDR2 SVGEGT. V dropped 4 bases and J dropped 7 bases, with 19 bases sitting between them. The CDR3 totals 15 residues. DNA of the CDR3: TGTGCCAGCAGTTCCATGAGGGGACGCCTTGGGACCCAGTACTTC. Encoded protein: CASSSMRGRLGTQYF.

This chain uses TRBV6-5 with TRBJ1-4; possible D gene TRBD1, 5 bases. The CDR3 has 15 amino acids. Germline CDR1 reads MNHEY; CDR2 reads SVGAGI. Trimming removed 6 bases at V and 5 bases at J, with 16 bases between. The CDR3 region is CASSLMGQPNEKLFF. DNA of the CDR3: TGTGCCAGCAGCCTAATGGGGCAACCCAATGAAAAACTGTTTTTT.